The 13 T cell receptor beta chains below come from one sample, sequenced in a study of human T cells and chemical hapten exposure. TCRdb processed the RACE reads anew with MiXCR; each CDR3 protein has one entry. Of approximately 74,000 distinct CDR3 sequences listed, 30% to 35% are singletons. Time point meaning: patch test 1, 2 weeks after DPC sensitization. Treatment in this sample: therapeutic diphenylcyclopropenone sensitization with weekly scalp DPC. The sequencing used whole blood, collected in connection with sensitization to the hapten diphenylcyclopropenone (DPC). The receptor set was obtained from a man aged 35 to 55 with alopecia areata. Some clones in this sample may be carry-over from other donors' samples.

This clonotype was seen a few times. The gene calls are TRBV27 and TRBJ2-7; D uncertain. Germline CDR1 is MNHEY and CDR2 is SMNVEV (reference sequence). V was shortened by 4 bases and J by 2 bases, with 15 bases between the two germline ends. The CDR3 totals 15 residues. This CDR3 reads CASSSLPGQAYEQYF. CDR3 sequence (DNA): TGTGCCAGCAGTTCGCTCCCCGGCCAAGCCTACGAGCAGTACTTC.

The chain joins TRBV6-6 to TRBJ1-5; 7 positions agree with TRBD1. V trimming: 0 bases; J trimming: 3 bases; junction bases outside the gene matches: 2. Looked up from germline, CDR1 is MNHNY and CDR2 is SVGAGI (reference sequence). There are 15 residues in the CDR3. DNA of the CDR3: TGTGCCAGCAGTTACTCAGGGGGCTACAATCAGCCCCAGCATTTT. This translates into CASSYSGGYNQPQHF.

This clonotype occurred a few times. This chain connects TRBV20-1 to TRBJ1-1; D not resolved. Germline V gene data show CDR1 as DFQATT and CDR2 as SNEGSKA (reference sequence). V was clipped by 0 bases and J by 1 base, with 6 bases between them. This CDR3 is 13 amino acids long. The CDR3 coding sequence is TGCAGTGCTAGAGATGTAAGGAACACTGAAGCTTTCTTT. It codes for CSARDVRNTEAFF.

The rearrangement links TRBV7-9 to TRBJ2-4; D is unresolved. CDR1 and CDR2 from the germline V gene are SEHNR and FQNEAQ (reference sequence). There are 16 residues in the CDR3. V dropped 1 base and J dropped 0 bases, with 10 bases sitting between them. For the CDR3, the DNA is TGTGCCAGCAGCTTAGTAAACAGTCTAGCCAAAAACATTCAGTACTTC. The encoded protein is CASSLVNSLAKNIQYF.

V gene TRBV27 combines with J gene TRBJ2-7; the D gene is possibly TRBD1 (6 bases). The CDR3 contains 13 residues. Trimming stripped 4 bases from V and 3 bases from J, with 10 bases between. In germline, CDR1 is MNHEY, CDR2 SMNVEV (reference sequence). The CDR3 sequence: CASSSGQLYEQYF. Here the CDR3 DNA reads TGTGCCAGCAGTTCGGGACAACTCTACGAGCAGTACTTC.

CDR3 in amino acids: CASSYALHPPYEQYF. CDR3 coding DNA: TGTGCCAGCAGTTACGCCCTTCACCCTCCCTACGAGCAGTACTTC. The rearrangement links TRBV6-6 to TRBJ2-7; D gene unclear. The CDR3 extends over 15 amino acids. V lost 2 bases to trimming and J lost 2 bases, with 13 bases between them. Germline-derived CDR1 and CDR2 are MNHNY and SVGAGI (reference sequence).

This clonotype was seen a few times. The chain recombines TRBV6-2 or TRBV6-3 with TRBJ2-7; the match to TRBD2 covers 8 bases. The trim removed 7 bases at V and 1 base at J, leaving 3 bases unmatched. CDR3 length: 13 amino acids. The V gene's germline CDR1 is MNHEY and CDR2 SVGEGT. The CDR3 DNA sequence: TGTGCCAGCACCCCGGGAGGGTCCTACGAGCAGTACTTC. It codes for CASTPGGSYEQYF.

This rearrangement joins TRBV7-9 to TRBJ2-2; D unclear. V was shortened by 3 bases and J by 9 bases, with 14 bases between the two germline ends. This CDR3 is 14 amino acids long. Germline V gene sequence: CDR1 SEHNR, CDR2 FQNEAQ (reference sequence). Here the CDR3 reads CASSFPGEMRELFF. The CDR3 DNA reads as TGTGCCAGCAGCTTTCCGGGCGAGATGCGGGAGCTGTTTTTT.

This clonotype was seen a handful of times. The CDR3 is CASGSPPDTQYF. The DNA for the CDR3 is TGTGCTAGTGGTTCCCCCCCCGATACGCAGTATTTT. This rearrangement joins TRBV12-5 to TRBJ2-3; the D is unclear. The V gene lost 4 bases and the J gene lost 6 bases, with 8 bases spanning the gap. The CDR3 is 12 residues long. Germline assignment: CDR1 LGHNT and CDR2 FRNRAP.

CDR3 loop: CASSCRGGEWREQYF. The CDR3 bases are TGTGCCAGCAGCTGCCGCGGGGGCGAGTGGCGCGAGCAGTACTTC. The chain uses TRBV21-1 and TRBJ2-7; the table's D call of TRBD1 was not tested on the DNA. TRBV21-1 is described as a pseudogene. CDR3 length equals 15 residues.

The chain joins TRBV18 to TRBJ1-5, with TRBD1 matching 8 bases. Germline values: CDR1 KGHSH, CDR2 LQKENI. The length of the CDR3 is 15 residues. V was clipped by 3 bases and J by 6 bases; unmatched bases: 7. The chain's CDR3 is CASSPGTGKTQPQHF. The CDR3 DNA follows: TGTGCCAGCTCACCTGGGACAGGCAAGACTCAGCCCCAGCATTTT. Using reference TRBV18 and TRBJ1-5 for the parts outside the CDR3, the full variable domain is NAGVMQNPRHLVRRRGQEARLRCSPMKGHSHVYWYRQLPEEGLKFMVYLQKENIIDESGMPKERFSAEFPKEGPSILRIQQVVRGDSAAYFCASSPGTGKTQPQHFGDGTRLSIL.

This chain connects TRBV28 to TRBJ1-1; D is unresolved. Germline assignment: CDR1 MDHEN and CDR2 SYDVKM. Trimming pared 2 bases from V and 4 bases from J, leaving 11 bases between. This CDR3 region has 14 residues. The CDR3 sequence: CASSLSGDGTEAFF. The CDR3 DNA follows: TGTGCCAGCAGTTTAAGTGGGGATGGCACTGAAGCTTTCTTT.

This sequence joins TRBV7-2 and TRBJ1-1, with unresolved D. The germline CDR1 and CDR2 sequences are SGHTA and FQGNSA. This CDR3 has 14 residues. With 1 base removed from V and 3 bases from J, the gap between germline ends came to 9 bases. DNA for the CDR3: TGTGCCAGCAGCTTAGGAAGGGTCTACACTGAAGCTTTCTTT. Protein product: CASSLGRVYTEAFF.